There are many counts of the clone carrying this TCR beta chain. Its target is unknown. These patients, aged 18 to 65, had recently diagnosed hyperthyroidism lasting under 2 months. It was uncontrolled infection, other autoimmune disease, pregnancy or lactation that excluded patients. The data belong to a study of T cells in Graves' hyperthyroidism and ophthalmopathy. Trimming removed 5 bases from V and 4 bases from J, with 9 bases in between. The CDR3 extends over 12 amino acids. CDR1 and CDR2 (germline): SGHVS, FQNEAQ. RNA transcripts served as the template for amplifying TCR beta CDR3 regions. Carried out on the TCR CDR3, a first-round RT-PCR used the HTBI primer set. TCRdb processed the multiplex PCR reads anew with MiXCR; each CDR3 protein has one entry. This table has about 580,000 distinct CDR3 sequences, approximately 44% appearing once. Study-wide results and caveats: Blood shared most expanded thyroid clonotypes above 0.001.

What was sequenced was peripheral blood or thyroid tissue (not recorded which). This chain uses TRBV7-8 with TRBJ2-7; no reliable D call. The TCR sequence derives from a woman between 18 and 29 years old with Graves' hyperthyroidism. Written as DNA, the CDR3 is TGTGCCAGCAGCATCCATATGTACGAGCAGTACTTC. Its translation: CASSIHMYEQYF.